The 19 T cell receptor beta chains below all came from one sample that was sequenced in a study of T-cell reconstitution after alpha-beta-depleted transplantation in children. Unique molecular identifiers tagged the TCRbeta library. One entry per CDR3 protein, called by TCRdb with MiXCR from the PCR reads. The sample lists over 400,000 distinct CDR3 sequences; roughly 43% were seen once. The source was PBMCs, collected before TCRalphabeta/CD19-depleted stem cell transplant. The receptor source for this set is a girl aged 2 to 10 with aplastic anemia, due to receive a stem cell transplant.

V is TRBV5-1 and J is TRBJ2-7; 8 bases align to TRBD1. J gave up 11 bases and V 4 bases, and 14 bases lay outside the gene matches. Germline V gives CDR1 SGHRS, CDR2 YFSETQ. CDR3 length: 14 residues. The CDR3 here is CASSATGDGSEEYF. The CDR3 bases are TGCGCCAGCAGCGCGACAGGGGACGGATCGGAGGAGTACTTC.

The CDR3 region is CASSPPSDSGNTIYF. In DNA form, the CDR3 reads TGTGCCAGCTCACCACCTTCCGACTCTGGAAACACCATATATTTT. The V and J genes are TRBV18 and TRBJ1-3; D unresolved. The CDR3 sequence is 15 residues long. With 0 bases removed from V and 0 bases from J, the gap between germline ends came to 6 bases. From germline, CDR1 is KGHSH and CDR2 LQKENI.

The chain recombines TRBV3-1 with TRBJ2-5, with 9 bases fitting TRBD2. CDR3 length: 17 residues. From germline, CDR1 is LGHDT and CDR2 YNNKEL (reference sequence). Unmatched junction bases numbered 10, after V lost 4 bases and J lost 1 base. This chain's CDR3 is CASSPQLAGYSQETQYF. The CDR3 DNA is TGTGCCAGCAGCCCCCAACTAGCGGGCTACTCCCAAGAGACCCAGTACTTC.

V is TRBV27 and J is TRBJ2-2; D is unclear. The ends were cut back, 8 bases at V and 1 base at J, with 14 bases in the middle. CDR3 length equals 15 residues. The germline V gene has CDR1 MNHEY and CDR2 SMNVEV (reference sequence). Written as DNA, the CDR3 is TGTGCCAGCTGCGCCGGGCAGGTGAACACCGGGGAGCTGTTTTTT. It specifies CASCAGQVNTGELFF.

The chain recombines TRBV11-2 with TRBJ2-1, with 10 positions matching TRBD1. Per the germline V gene, CDR1 is SGHAT and CDR2 is FQNNGV. The CDR3 has 20 amino acids. The junction had 15 bases not matched to a gene; V was cut back by 4 bases and J by 0 bases. The CDR3 nucleotides are TGTGCCAGCAGCTACAGACAGGGGGCACAAGCGGAAGTCTCCTACAATGAGCAGTTCTTC. It translates to CASSYRQGAQAEVSYNEQFF.

The gene calls are TRBV7-9 and TRBJ2-1; D is undetermined. The CDR3 totals 16 residues. Per the germline V gene, CDR1 is SEHNR and CDR2 is FQNEAQ (reference sequence). V lost 1 base and J 6 bases, leaving 16 bases between the germline ends. The DNA for the CDR3 is TGTGCCAGCAGCTTAGAGGTAACTTCCACACTCAATGAGCAGTTCTTC. Protein: CASSLEVTSTLNEQFF. Full variable domain (outside the CDR3, taken from reference TRBV7-9 and TRBJ2-1): DTGVSQNPRHKITKRGQNVTFRCDPISEHNRLYWYRQTLGQGPEFLTYFQNEAQLEKSRLLSDRFSAERPKGSFSTLEIQRTEQGDSAMYLCASSLEVTSTLNEQFFGPGTRLTVL.

The chain uses TRBV5-6 and TRBJ2-6; D call uncertain. V was cut by 0 bases and J by 0 bases, with 7 bases left in between. The CDR3 runs 16 residues. CDR1 and CDR2 (germline): SGHDT, YYEEEE. CDR3 region: CASSLGVNSGANVLTF. The CDR3 region has the DNA TGTGCCAGCAGCTTGGGGGTCAACTCTGGGGCCAACGTCCTGACTTTC.

Only a few counts were recorded for this clonotype. The chain links TRBV20-1 to TRBJ2-1, with TRBD1 matching 7 bases. The length of the CDR3 is 16 residues. Germline V gene sequence: CDR1 DFQATT, CDR2 SNEGSKA (reference sequence). V gave up 1 base and J gave up 0 bases; unmatched junction bases: 6. The CDR3 here is CSARGRTGRSYNEQFF. CDR3 nucleotide sequence: TGCAGTGCTAGAGGCAGGACAGGCCGCTCCTACAATGAGCAGTTCTTC.

This clonotype has only a few counts. The chain joins TRBV20-1 to TRBJ2-7; 10 nucleotides line up with TRBD1. The V segment lost 6 bases and the J segment 6 bases; nucleotides outside the gene matches: 11. Germline-derived CDR1 and CDR2 are DFQATT and SNEGSKA (reference sequence). This CDR3 is built from 14 residues. The CDR3 is CSADGQGVHSEQYF. The CDR3 DNA follows: TGCAGTGCGGACGGACAGGGGGTCCACTCCGAGCAGTACTTC.

This chain uses TRBV20-1 with TRBJ2-3; D perhaps matches TRBD2 (5 bases). Germline V gene sequence: CDR1 DFQATT, CDR2 SNEGSKA (reference sequence). Trimming took off 7 bases at V and 3 bases at J, with 11 bases between the two ends. This CDR3 region has 12 residues. CDR3 sequence (DNA): TGCAGTGAGCGGTACATTACAGATACGCAGTATTTT. Protein product: CSERYITDTQYF.

This clonotype has ten or more counts. The rearrangement uses TRBV12-3 or TRBV12-4 and TRBJ2-3; 8 nucleotides line up with TRBD2. V lost 5 bases to trimming and J lost 0 bases; unmatched junction nucleotides: 1. The CDR3 has 14 residues. CDR3 sequence reads: CASSASGSTDTQYF. CDR3 in DNA: TGTGCCAGCAGTGCTAGCGGGAGCACAGATACGCAGTATTTT.

At least ten counts were recorded for this clonotype. The rearrangement uses TRBV28 and TRBJ1-2, with 8 bases matching TRBD1. The V and J ends lost 3 bases and 1 base, in that order; junction bases with no gene match: 7. The CDR3 spans 16 residues. CDR1 and CDR2 (germline): MDHEN, SYDVKM. The CDR3 DNA sequence: TGTGCCAGCAGTTTTACCGGGACAGGTCTTAACTATGGCTACACCTTC. As protein: CASSFTGTGLNYGYTF.

In the case of this clonotype: With a much larger clone just one base away, this may be a read error. The chain has TRBV7-9 and TRBJ1-1; no reliable D call. Germline CDR1 is SEHNR and CDR2 is FQNEAQ (reference sequence). Trimming pared 5 bases from V and 3 bases from J, leaving 7 bases between. The CDR3 covers 12 residues. In nucleotides, the CDR3 is TGTGCCAGCAGCCGGAGCTACACTGAAGCTTTCTTT. Its translation is CASSRSYTEAFF.

This chain uses TRBV27 with TRBJ1-2; unclear D gene. Germline V lookup: CDR1 MNHEY, CDR2 SMNVEV (reference sequence). Trimming left V 5 bases short and J 4 bases short, with 11 bases between. This CDR3 spans 13 amino acids. The chain's CDR3 is CASSIVGSYGYTF. CDR3 DNA sequence: TGTGCCAGCAGTATCGTCGGGAGCTATGGCTACACCTTC.

This clonotype was detected many times. The chain is built from TRBV10-2 and TRBJ2-7; D gene ambiguous. CDR3 size: 13 residues. V was trimmed by 2 bases and J by 3 bases, leaving 8 bases between them. Per the germline V gene, CDR1 is WSHSY and CDR2 is SAAADI. The CDR3 DNA follows: TGCGCCAGCAGTGAGACGGGCATCTACGAGCAGTACTTC. It yields the protein CASSETGIYEQYF.

The chain links TRBV12-3 or TRBV12-4 to TRBJ2-1; a weak D match, TRBD2 (6 bases). The CDR3 sequence is 13 residues long. V gave up 6 bases and J gave up 6 bases, with 12 bases separating them. The CDR3 sequence is CASSGGAGNEQFF. DNA of the CDR3: TGTGCCAGCAGCGGAGGGGCGGGCAATGAGCAGTTCTTC.

The table lists this clonotype with many counts. The chain recombines TRBV6-1 with TRBJ2-7; 7 nucleotides match TRBD1. V was pared by 4 bases and J by 1 base, with 7 bases of the junction left unmatched. CDR3 length equals 15 residues. The germline gives CDR1 MNHNS, CDR2 SASEGT. DNA for the CDR3: TGTGCCAGCAGTGTTCCCGGGACAGCATCCTACGAGCAGTACTTC. Protein product: CASSVPGTASYEQYF.

This clonotype came up a few times. The chain joins TRBV13 to TRBJ2-7; 12 bases map to TRBD2. Trimming cost V 5 bases and J 2 bases; bases outside gene matches: 10. Germline-derived CDR1 and CDR2 are PRHDT and FYEKMQ (reference sequence). The CDR3 runs 17 residues. In DNA, the CDR3 is TGTGCCAGCAGCCCCGTTGCTAGCGGGAGGGGGACCTACGAGCAGTACTTC. This translates into CASSPVASGRGTYEQYF.

The J gene is TRBJ1-6, the V gene TRBV6-2 or TRBV6-3; no firm D call. The germline V and J ends were trimmed by 6 bases and 11 bases, with 8 bases remaining between them. From germline, CDR1 is MNHEY and CDR2 SVGEGT. CDR3 size: 11 residues. The CDR3: CASSDGAPLHF. CDR3 bases: TGTGCCAGCAGCGACGGAGCACCCCTCCACTTT.